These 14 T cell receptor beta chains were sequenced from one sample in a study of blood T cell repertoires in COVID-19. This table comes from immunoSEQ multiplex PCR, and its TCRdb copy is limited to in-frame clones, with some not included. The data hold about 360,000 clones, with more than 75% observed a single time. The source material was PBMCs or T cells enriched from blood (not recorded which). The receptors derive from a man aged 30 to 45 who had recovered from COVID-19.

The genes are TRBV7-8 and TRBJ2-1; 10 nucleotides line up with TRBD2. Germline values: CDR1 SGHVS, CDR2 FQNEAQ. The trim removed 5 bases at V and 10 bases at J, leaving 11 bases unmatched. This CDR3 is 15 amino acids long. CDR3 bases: TGTGCCAGCAGCCCCAGCGGGGGGGCCTACGACGAGCAGTTCTTC. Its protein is CASSPSGGAYDEQFF.

This CDR3 is CASSLSTGPGEQFF. Here the CDR3 DNA reads TGCGCCAGCAGCTTGTCCACAGGGCCGGGTGAGCAGTTCTTC. The chain joins TRBV5-1 to TRBJ2-1; a weak D match, TRBD1 (6 bases). Germline V lookup: CDR1 SGHRS, CDR2 YFSETQ. Trimming removed 1 base at V and 9 bases at J, with 14 bases between. This CDR3 is 14 amino acids long.

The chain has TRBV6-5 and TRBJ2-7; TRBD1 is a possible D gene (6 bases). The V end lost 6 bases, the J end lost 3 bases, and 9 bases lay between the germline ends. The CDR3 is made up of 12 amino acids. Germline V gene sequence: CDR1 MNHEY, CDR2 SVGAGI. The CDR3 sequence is CASRQGGYEQYF. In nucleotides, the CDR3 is TGTGCCAGCAGACAGGGTGGCTACGAGCAGTACTTC.

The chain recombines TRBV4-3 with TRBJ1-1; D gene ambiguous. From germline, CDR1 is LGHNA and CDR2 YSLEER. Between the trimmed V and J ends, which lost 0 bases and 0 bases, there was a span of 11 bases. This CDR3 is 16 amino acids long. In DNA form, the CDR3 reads TGCGCCAGCAGCCAAGATTTTAGAGGTGTGAACACTGAAGCTTTCTTT. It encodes CASSQDFRGVNTEAFF.

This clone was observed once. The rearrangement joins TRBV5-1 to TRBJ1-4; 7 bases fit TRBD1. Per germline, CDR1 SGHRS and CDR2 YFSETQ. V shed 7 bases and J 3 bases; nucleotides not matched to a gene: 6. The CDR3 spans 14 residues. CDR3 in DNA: TGCGCCAGCGGAACGACAGGGTCTAATGAAAAACTGTTTTTT. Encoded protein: CASGTTGSNEKLFF. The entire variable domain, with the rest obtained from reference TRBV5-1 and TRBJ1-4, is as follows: KAGVTQTPRYLIKTRGQQVTLSCSPISGHRSVSWYQQTPGQGLQFLFEYFSETQRNKGNFPGRFSGRQFSNSRSEMNVSTLELGDSALYLCASGTTGSNEKLFFGSGTQLSVL.

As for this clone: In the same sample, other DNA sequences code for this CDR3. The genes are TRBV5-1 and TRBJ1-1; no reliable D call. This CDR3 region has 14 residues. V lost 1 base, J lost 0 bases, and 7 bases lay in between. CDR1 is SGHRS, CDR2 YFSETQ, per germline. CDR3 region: CASSLTGMNTEAFF. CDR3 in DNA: TGCGCCAGCAGCTTGACGGGGATGAACACTGAAGCTTTCTTT.

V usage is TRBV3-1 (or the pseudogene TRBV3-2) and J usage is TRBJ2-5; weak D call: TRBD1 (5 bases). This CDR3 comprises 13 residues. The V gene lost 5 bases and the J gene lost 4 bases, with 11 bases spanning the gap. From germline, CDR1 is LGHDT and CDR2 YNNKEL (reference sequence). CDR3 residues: CASSGVRGETQYF. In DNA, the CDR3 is TGTGCCAGCAGCGGCGTAAGGGGAGAGACCCAGTACTTC.

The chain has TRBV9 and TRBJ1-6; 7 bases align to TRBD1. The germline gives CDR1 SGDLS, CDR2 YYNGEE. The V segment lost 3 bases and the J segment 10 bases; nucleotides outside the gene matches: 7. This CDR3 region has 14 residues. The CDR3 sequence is CASSATGTGSPLHF. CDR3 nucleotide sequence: TGTGCCAGCAGCGCGACAGGGACGGGGTCACCCCTCCACTTT.

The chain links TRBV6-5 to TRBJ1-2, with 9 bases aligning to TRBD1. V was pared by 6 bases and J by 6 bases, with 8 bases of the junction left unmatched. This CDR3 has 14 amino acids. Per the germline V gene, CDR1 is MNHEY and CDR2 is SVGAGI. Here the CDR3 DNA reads TGTGCCAGCAGATATCATACAGGGGGCAATGGCTACACCTTC. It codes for CASRYHTGGNGYTF.

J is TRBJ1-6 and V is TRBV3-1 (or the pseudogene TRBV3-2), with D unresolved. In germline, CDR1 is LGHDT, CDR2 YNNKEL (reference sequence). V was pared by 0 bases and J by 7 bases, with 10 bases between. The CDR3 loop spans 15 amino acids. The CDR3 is CASSQDLASNSPLHF. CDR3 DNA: TGTGCCAGCAGCCAAGACCTAGCTAGCAATTCACCCCTCCACTTT.

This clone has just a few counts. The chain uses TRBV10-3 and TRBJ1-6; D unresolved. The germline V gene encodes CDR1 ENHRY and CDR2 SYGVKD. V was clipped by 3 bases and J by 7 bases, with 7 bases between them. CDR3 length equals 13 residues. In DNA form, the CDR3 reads TGTGCCATCAGTGACAGTCTGAATTCACCCCTCCACTTT. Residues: CAISDSLNSPLHF.

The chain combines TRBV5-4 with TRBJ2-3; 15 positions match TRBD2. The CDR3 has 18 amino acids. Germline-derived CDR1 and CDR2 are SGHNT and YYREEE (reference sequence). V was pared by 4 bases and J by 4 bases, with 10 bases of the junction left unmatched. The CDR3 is CASSPPTGTSGGPDTQYF. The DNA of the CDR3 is TGTGCCAGCAGCCCCCCTACCGGGACTAGCGGGGGGCCAGATACGCAGTATTTT.

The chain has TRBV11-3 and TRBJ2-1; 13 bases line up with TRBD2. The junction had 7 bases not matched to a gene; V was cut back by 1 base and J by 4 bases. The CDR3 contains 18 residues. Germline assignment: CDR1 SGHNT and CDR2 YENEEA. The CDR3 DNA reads TGTGCCAGCAGCTTAGGGACTAGCGGGGGATTTGGGTACAATGAGCAGTTCTTC. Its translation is CASSLGTSGGFGYNEQFF.

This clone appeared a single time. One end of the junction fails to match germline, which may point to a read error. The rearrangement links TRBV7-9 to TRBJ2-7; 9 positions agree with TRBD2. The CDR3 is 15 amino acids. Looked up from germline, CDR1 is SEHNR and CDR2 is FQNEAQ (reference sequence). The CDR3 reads CASSLAGTSSDEQYF. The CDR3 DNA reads TGTGCCAGCAGCTTAGCCGGGACTAGCTCCGACGAGCAGTACTTC.